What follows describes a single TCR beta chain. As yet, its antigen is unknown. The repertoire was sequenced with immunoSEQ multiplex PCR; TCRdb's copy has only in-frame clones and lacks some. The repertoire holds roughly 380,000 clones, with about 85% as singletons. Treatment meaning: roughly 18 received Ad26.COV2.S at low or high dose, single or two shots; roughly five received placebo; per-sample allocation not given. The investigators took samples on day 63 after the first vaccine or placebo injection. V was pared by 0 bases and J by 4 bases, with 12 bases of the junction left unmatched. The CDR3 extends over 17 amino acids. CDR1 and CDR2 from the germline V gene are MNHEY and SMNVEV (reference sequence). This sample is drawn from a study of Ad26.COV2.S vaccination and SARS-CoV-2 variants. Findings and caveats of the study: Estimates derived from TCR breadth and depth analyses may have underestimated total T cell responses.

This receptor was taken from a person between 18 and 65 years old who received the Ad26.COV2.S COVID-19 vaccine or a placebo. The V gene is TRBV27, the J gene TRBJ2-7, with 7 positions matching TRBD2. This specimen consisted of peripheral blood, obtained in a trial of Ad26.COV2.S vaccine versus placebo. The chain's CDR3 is CASSLSYGTTSIYEQYF. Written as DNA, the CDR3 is TGTGCCAGCAGTTTATCTTATGGGACTACCTCTATATACGAGCAGTACTTC.